This T cell receptor (beta chain) is drawn from a study of radiation and T cells in renal cell carcinoma. General observations from the study: Without pretreatment biopsies, baseline tumor clonotype presence was undetermined.

Remarks on this clone: Its antigen is as yet unknown.

Documented time point: blood 4 weeks post-SBRT, at nephrectomy. Treatment in this sample: 15 Gy SBRT to primary tumor, nephrectomy 4 weeks later. Nephrectomy followed 15 Gy stereotactic body radiation by 4 weeks. Radiation-treated patients gave blood at baseline, week 2 and week 4. Measured with immunoSEQ multiplex PCR; TCRdb has only the in-frame clones, and not every one. Of over 35,000 clones detected, roughly 85% appear once; the ten largest clones hold around a quarter. Per the germline V gene, CDR1 is SGHDT and CDR2 is YYEEEE. The CDR3 is made up of 16 amino acids. Trimming took 0 bases from V and 2 from J; bases not matched to a gene: 3.

The V and J genes are TRBV5-6 and TRBJ1-2; the match to TRBD1 covers 11 bases. The specimen comprised blood, sampled from a patient whose treatment included radiotherapy and nephrectomy. The sequence was collected from a woman in her 70s with renal cell carcinoma. The CDR3 is CASSLGWTGGNYGYTF. DNA for the CDR3: TGTGCCAGCAGCTTGGGGTGGACAGGGGGCAACTATGGCTACACCTTC.